This T cell receptor (beta chain) comes out of a study of memory CD4+ T cells and cytomegalovirus serostatus. Across the study: This sample comes from healthy Belgian adults, 9 CMV seropositive, 20 to 25 seronegative.

This clone has a single count. Repertoires were generated with immunoSEQ multiplex PCR, while TCRdb's copy carries only in-frame clones and drops some. The repertoire holds 75,000 to 95,000 clones, with 65% to 85% as singletons. The CDR3 covers 12 residues. V was shortened by 10 bases and J by 5 bases, with 14 bases between the two germline ends. The germline CDR1 and CDR2 sequences are MRHNA and SNTAGT. Single viable CD3+CD4+CD8-CD45RO+ cells were sorted as the memory CD4+ T cells. CMV serostatus came from serum IgG against pp150, pp28, p38, p52. After thawing, CD4+ T cells were positively selected. The TCR sequence derives from an adult in good health and CMV-seronegative. The sequenced sample consisted of memory CD4+ T cells from blood. The chain couples TRBV6-4 to TRBJ1-1; D is possibly TRBD1 (5 bases). CDR3 in amino acids: CATYRFRTEAFF. The CDR3 DNA reads TGTGCCACCTACAGGTTTCGGACTGAAGCTTTCTTT.